The T cell receptor (beta chain) described here comes from a study of T cell repertoires in cytomegalovirus infection. Study information: Epitope selection comprised recently identified HLA-C-restricted CMV epitopes and well-studied HLA-B-restricted CMV epitopes. TCR beta signatures that were public indicated CMV infection and matching HLA type.

TCRdb reprocessed the reads via MiXCR and lists one record per CDR3 protein. The table shows 450,000 to 650,000 distinct CDR3 sequences, with roughly 43% occurring only once. Study-wide results and limits: The ex vivo response was dominated by HLA-C-restricted CMV-specific TCR beta clonotypes. Identification of carriers of CMV plus the relevant HLA was achieved through cumulative public TCR beta family frequency.

This clonotype was seen only a few times. What it recognizes is unknown. CDR1 is SGHDT and CDR2 is YYEEEE in the germline V gene. Trimming cost V 5 bases and J 5 bases, with 20 bases left between them. The CDR3 sequence is 16 residues long. The TCR sequence derives from a human donor in good health (CMV status not recorded). Some clones in this sample may be carry-over from other donors' samples. Source: cultured PBMCs, taken from culture after CMV antigen stimulation. The chain employs TRBV5-6 and TRBJ2-1; D is undetermined. CDR3 nucleotides: TGTGCCAGCAGTTATATACTCAATGGACCAAACAATGAGCAGTTCTTC. Its protein is CASSYILNGPNNEQFF.